This T cell receptor (beta chain) comes out of a study of blood T cell repertoires in COVID-19. Turning to the study itself: Italy, Spain and the United States were the sources of the convalescent and acute COVID-19 samples. Sources were T cells, B-cell-depleted T cells, or PBMCs; the material itself was cDNA or gDNA.

Those who participated ranged in age from about 18 to 89 years and resided in some 24 US areas. Cohorts were based on clinical histories the participants reported. Assay used: immunoSEQ multiplex PCR; TCRdb lists only in-frame clones, some missing. The sample has more than 110,000 clones, around 82% seen once. This sequence was found in a man in his forties with acute COVID-19. The sample comprised PBMCs or T cells enriched from blood (not recorded which).

The CDR3 DNA sequence: TGTGCCAGCAGTGAACCCGCGAAGAGCACAGATACGCAGTATTTT. Residues: CASSEPAKSTDTQYF. V gene TRBV2 combines with J gene TRBJ2-3; D unresolved. Trimming removed 2 bases at V and 0 bases at J, with 9 bases between. Per germline, CDR1 SNHLY and CDR2 FYNNEI. The CDR3 has 15 residues.